The clone carrying this TCR beta chain showed up just once. This record comes from a study of blood T cell repertoires in COVID-19. At the level of the study: The United States, Italy and Spain were the sources of the acute and convalescent COVID-19 samples. PBMCs, B-cell-depleted T cells, or T cells were the source of the cDNA or gDNA that made up the material.

Original processing notes: The assay estimated nucleated cells by amplifying reference gene primers. The protocol was immunoSEQ multiplex PCR, while the TCRdb copy is restricted to in-frame clones and leaves out a portion. That table furnishes V, J and clone size, whereas the DNA furnished D and trimming. This table has hundreds of thousands of clones, nearly 85% appearing once. Followed longitudinally, the Seattle patients had been enrolled during active infection. The V and J ends lost 4 bases and 2 bases respectively, with 16 bases between them. Germline CDR1 MNHEY, CDR2 SVGEGT. This CDR3 is 16 amino acids long.

The receptor comes from a woman in her 30s with COVID-19, enrolled during active disease. Sequencing was done on a sample of peripheral blood. This sequence joins TRBV6-2 or TRBV6-3 and TRBJ2-3; maybe TRBD2 (6 bases). The CDR3 loop is CASSLPAGFYTDTQYF. CDR3 bases: TGTGCCAGCAGTTTGCCAGCGGGCTTTTACACAGATACGCAGTATTTT.